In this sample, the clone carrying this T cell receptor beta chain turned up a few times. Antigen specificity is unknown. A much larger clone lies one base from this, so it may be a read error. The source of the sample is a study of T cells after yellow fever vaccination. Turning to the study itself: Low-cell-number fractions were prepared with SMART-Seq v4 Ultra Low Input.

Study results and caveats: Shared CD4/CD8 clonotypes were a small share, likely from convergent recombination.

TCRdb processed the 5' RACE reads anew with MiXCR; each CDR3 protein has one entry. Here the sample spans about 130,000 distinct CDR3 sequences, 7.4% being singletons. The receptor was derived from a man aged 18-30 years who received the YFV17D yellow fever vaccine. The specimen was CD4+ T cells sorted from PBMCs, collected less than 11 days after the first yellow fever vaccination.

This CDR3 is CASSLGRERDTQYF. The CDR3 coding sequence is TGCGCCAGCAGCTTAGGACGGGAGAGGGATACGCAGTATTTT. The gene calls are TRBV5-1 and TRBJ2-3, with a possible D match to TRBD2 (6 bases). CDR1 and CDR2 (germline): SGHRS, YFSETQ. There are 14 residues in the CDR3. V lost 2 bases and J 6 bases, leaving 13 bases between the germline ends.